One and the same sample provided the 3 T cell receptor beta chains below, sequenced in a study of Tregs in tolerant kidney transplant recipients. Assay: immunoSEQ multiplex PCR; the TCRdb copy retains only in-frame clones and omits some. The sample records 69,000 or so clones, roughly 91% being singletons. The material was CD4+ T cells from blood, obtained before the transplant. Receptor source: a human donor who received a combined kidney and bone marrow transplant.

The gene calls are TRBV19 and TRBJ2-2, with 9 bases lining up with TRBD2. The germline gives CDR1 LNHDA, CDR2 SQIVND (reference sequence). The junction had 3 bases not matched to a gene; V was cut back by 4 bases and J by 3 bases. There are 15 residues in the CDR3. In DNA form, the CDR3 reads TGTGCCAGTAGTAAGCTAGCGGGGTACACCGGGGAGCTGTTTTTT. Its translation: CASSKLAGYTGELFF.

V and J are TRBV10-3 and TRBJ1-2, with D hard to call. The V gene's germline CDR1 is ENHRY and CDR2 SYGVKD. Trimming left V 0 bases short and J 4 bases short, with 6 bases between. This CDR3 comprises 13 residues. CDR3 region: CAISESTGYGYTF. CDR3 sequence (DNA): TGTGCCATCAGTGAGTCGACTGGCTATGGCTACACCTTC.

This chain links TRBV29-1 with TRBJ1-5, with 8 bases aligning to TRBD1. V lost 4 bases to trimming and J lost 5 bases; unmatched junction nucleotides: 7. CDR1 is SQVTM, CDR2 ANQGSEA, per germline. There are 14 residues in the CDR3. The CDR3 spells CSVVPGGSDQPQHF. The CDR3 nucleotides read TGCAGCGTTGTCCCAGGGGGCAGCGATCAGCCCCAGCATTTT.